This T cell receptor (beta chain) originates from a study of blood T cell repertoires in COVID-19. Study in general: Sites in the United States, Italy and Spain provided acute and convalescent COVID-19 samples. PBMCs, B-cell-depleted T cells, or T cells were the source of the cDNA or gDNA that made up the material.

The CDR3 consists of 11 residues. Trimming took off 2 bases at V and 4 bases at J, with 3 bases between the two ends. This clone was detected only a few times. The same CDR3 is also encoded by other DNA sequences in this sample. How the authors handled the data: From reference gene primer amplification, estimates of nucleated cell counts were derived. Here immunoSEQ multiplex PCR was the method, and the copy in TCRdb shows in-frame clones only, minus some. V, J and clone size are those of that table, while D and trimming were read from the DNA. The sample lists roughly 220,000 clones, roughly four fifths occurring once.

The sequenced material came from peripheral blood. The chain joins TRBV12-3 or TRBV12-4 to TRBJ2-7; D is unclear. The sequence was obtained from a woman in her thirties who had recovered from COVID-19. The CDR3 nucleotides are TGTGCCAGCAGTTTACAGTACGAGCAGTACTTC. Protein product: CASSLQYEQYF.